These 19 T cell receptor beta chains were all obtained from the same sample, sequenced in a study of cytomegalovirus exposure and HLA in healthy donors (dated by TCRdb to 2017 to 2019). Receptor amplification or capture employed the immunoSEQ multiplex PCR assay. The multiplex PCR relied on a mix of 60 forward primers for TCR Vbeta segments and 13 reverse primers for TCR Jbeta segments. The source is immuneACCESS, and TCRdb retained only in-frame sequences with V and J called. Part of the clones is not carried over; for the studies checked, unresolved V genes explain less than half of this, and the remainder is unexplained. Recorded for this sample are about 120,000 clones; 75% to 85% of them occurred a single time. Around 4.5% of the sample is held by the ten biggest clonotypes. The specimen was PBMCs. These receptors all stem from a man under 40 in good health and CMV-seropositive.

This clone appeared a few times. The germline gene is not matched at one end of the junction; a read error may be the cause. The chain recombines TRBV29-1 with TRBJ2-6, with D perhaps TRBD1 (5 bases). CDR1 is SQVTM and CDR2 is ANQGSEA in the germline V gene. The CDR3 has 13 residues. CDR3 DNA sequence: TGCAGCGTTGACGTTACTGGGGCCAACGGCCTGACTTTC. Amino acids: CSVDVTGANGLTF.

This chain joins TRBV7-2 and TRBJ2-3, with 10 bases fitting TRBD1. The germline V gene encodes CDR1 SGHTA and CDR2 FQGNSA. CDR3 length equals 17 residues. V was pared by 3 bases and J by 4 bases, with 10 bases of the junction left unmatched. The CDR3 sequence: CASSFSKGQGVPDTQYF. CDR3 DNA sequence: TGTGCCAGCAGCTTCTCTAAAGGACAGGGGGTCCCAGATACGCAGTATTTT.

With regard to this clone: A junction boundary mismatches the germline segment, possibly from a read error. The chain joins TRBV11-2 to TRBJ2-7; possibly TRBD2 for D (5 bases). CDR1 is SGHAT and CDR2 is FQNNGV in the germline V gene. This CDR3 is 12 amino acids long. This chain's CDR3 is CASSLDYYEQYF. CDR3 bases: TGTGCCAGCAGTTTAGACTACTACGAGCAGTACTTC.

The rearrangement uses TRBV4-3 and TRBJ2-7; weak D call: TRBD1 (6 bases). The germline V and J ends were trimmed by 1 base and 6 bases, with 16 bases remaining between them. There are 15 residues in the CDR3. The germline V gene has CDR1 LGHNA and CDR2 YSLEER. The CDR3 sequence is CASSQGQPGHAEQYF. The CDR3, as DNA: TGCGCCAGCAGCCAAGGTCAGCCGGGACACGCCGAGCAGTACTTC.

The count of this clone is one. The J gene is TRBJ1-3, the V gene TRBV5-1, with no clear D. The CDR3 is 14 amino acids. The germline V and J ends were trimmed by 0 bases and 8 bases, with 12 bases remaining between them. Germline-derived CDR1 and CDR2 are SGHRS and YFSETQ. The DNA for the CDR3 is TGCGCCAGCAGCTTGGCGCCAACCGAGGACACCATATATTTT. It codes for CASSLAPTEDTIYF.

The chain uses TRBV30 and TRBJ2-3; 8 bases agree with TRBD2. CDR1 is GTSNPN, CDR2 SVGIG, per germline (reference sequence). The CDR3 loop spans 14 amino acids. Germline trimming cut 4 bases from V and 6 bases from J; bases unmatched to any gene: 9. CDR3: CAWTVGGALDTQYF. The CDR3 bases are TGTGCCTGGACCGTCGGGGGGGCTTTGGATACGCAGTATTTT.

The sample holds a few counts of this clone. V and J are TRBV7-2 and TRBJ2-4; 8 bases map to TRBD1. There are 16 residues in the CDR3. With 3 bases clipped from V and 0 bases from J, the junction kept 4 bases outside the gene matches. Germline CDR1 and CDR2: SGHTA and FQGNSA. The CDR3 DNA reads TGTGCCAGCAGCTTTAGACAGGGGTTAGCCAAAAACATTCAGTACTTC. Translating it yields CASSFRQGLAKNIQYF.

V and J are TRBV9 and TRBJ2-5; D is perhaps TRBD2 (5 bases). This CDR3 region has 16 residues. Trimming took off 4 bases at V and 2 bases at J, with 18 bases between the two ends. Germline assignment: CDR1 SGDLS and CDR2 YYNGEE. CDR3 amino acids: CASSTDAGVRQETQYF. DNA for the CDR3: TGTGCCAGCAGCACCGACGCGGGCGTAAGGCAAGAGACCCAGTACTTC.

In this sample, this clone turned up once. This chain links TRBV5-4 with TRBJ2-6; D is perhaps TRBD2 (5 bases). The CDR3 has 15 residues. CDR1 is SGHNT and CDR2 is YYREEE in the germline V gene (reference sequence). The V end was cut by 4 bases, the J end by 0 bases, with 8 bases between. The CDR3 loop is CASSPAGSGANVLTF. The CDR3 DNA reads TGTGCCAGCAGCCCCGCGGGCTCTGGGGCCAACGTCCTGACTTTC.

To note about this clone: Other DNA sequences in the sample encode the same CDR3. The chain links TRBV13 to TRBJ2-1; TRBD2 matches 10 bases. The V gene's germline CDR1 is PRHDT and CDR2 FYEKMQ (reference sequence). The CDR3 length is 17 residues. V was pared by 3 bases and J by 3 bases, with 8 bases of the junction left unmatched. The CDR3 here is CASSFGSGGPDYNEQFF. The CDR3 DNA is TGTGCCAGCAGCTTCGGTAGCGGGGGGCCGGACTACAATGAGCAGTTCTTC.

The chain couples TRBV7-3 to TRBJ1-1; D remains unclear. Trimming shortened V by 0 bases and J by 1 base, and 9 bases separated the two germline ends. CDR3 length equals 15 residues. Looked up from germline, CDR1 is SGHTA and CDR2 is FQGTGA. Here the CDR3 reads CASSLTPQENTEAFF. The DNA for the CDR3 is TGTGCCAGCAGCTTAACCCCGCAGGAGAACACTGAAGCTTTCTTT.

A few counts support this clone. The chain is built from TRBV6-6 and TRBJ1-2; D not resolved. The CDR3 loop spans 12 amino acids. Germline V gene lookup returns CDR1 MNHNY and CDR2 SVGAGI (reference sequence). The V gene lost 0 bases and the J gene lost 4 bases, with 3 bases spanning the gap. CDR3 DNA: TGTGCCAGCAGTTACTCCGGCTATGGCTACACCTTC. Its translation: CASSYSGYGYTF.

The chain has TRBV10-3 and TRBJ1-1; maybe TRBD1 (5 bases). V was pared by 3 bases and J by 2 bases, with 13 bases between. CDR1 is ENHRY and CDR2 is SYGVKD in the germline V gene. The CDR3 has 15 residues. This CDR3 is CAISEAGRPNTEAFF. The CDR3, as DNA: TGTGCCATCAGTGAAGCGGGACGGCCAAACACTGAAGCTTTCTTT.

This rearrangement joins TRBV2 to TRBJ1-3; 7 bases are shared with TRBD1. CDR1 and CDR2 from the germline V gene are SNHLY and FYNNEI. With V trimmed by 5 bases and J by 2 bases, 6 bases remained unmatched. This CDR3 contains 15 residues. The CDR3, as DNA: TGTGCCAGCAGTCGACAGGGAAGTACTGGAAACACCATATATTTT. The encoded protein is CASSRQGSTGNTIYF.

This clone was picked up a small number of times. The genes are TRBV27 and TRBJ1-1, with 8 bases that match TRBD1. This CDR3 is 14 amino acids long. The V segment lost 5 bases and the J segment 1 base; nucleotides outside the gene matches: 3. Germline CDR1 and CDR2: MNHEY and SMNVEV (reference sequence). The CDR3 reads CASSPGQGNTEAFF. CDR3 DNA sequence: TGTGCCAGCAGTCCCGGACAGGGGAACACTGAAGCTTTCTTT.

The chain combines TRBV30 with TRBJ2-1; weak D call: TRBD2 (6 bases). The CDR3 covers 13 residues. The germline V gene has CDR1 GTSNPN and CDR2 SVGIG (reference sequence). V was pared by 3 bases and J by 0 bases, with 6 bases between. The CDR3 DNA follows: TGTGCCTGGAGGGACTACTCCTACAATGAGCAGTTCTTC. Translating gives CAWRDYSYNEQFF.

V is TRBV6-6 and J is TRBJ2-7; D ambiguous. Germline loops: CDR1 MNHNY, CDR2 SVGAGI (reference sequence). This CDR3 region has 13 residues. V dropped 4 bases and J dropped 4 bases, with 11 bases sitting between them. CDR3 in amino acids: CASSSLVGYEQYF. The CDR3 nucleotides read TGTGCCAGCAGTTCCCTCGTCGGGTACGAGCAGTACTTC.

V gene TRBV30 combines with J gene TRBJ2-5, with 11 bases identical to TRBD2. The CDR3 has 18 amino acids. Germline loops: CDR1 GTSNPN, CDR2 SVGIG (reference sequence). With V trimmed by 3 bases and J by 0 bases, 12 bases remained unmatched. The CDR3 here is CAWRKWLAGGDNQETQYF. The CDR3 DNA reads TGTGCCTGGAGGAAGTGGTTAGCGGGGGGGGACAACCAAGAGACCCAGTACTTC. The full variable domain, with the rest looked up from reference TRBV30 and TRBJ2-5, is SQTIHQWPATLVQPVGSPLSLECTVEGTSNPNLYWYRQAAGRGLQLLFYSVGIGQISSEVPQNLSASRPQDRQFILSSKKLLLSDSGFYLCAWRKWLAGGDNQETQYFGPGTRLLVL.

V usage is TRBV6-5 and J usage is TRBJ1-3, with D uncertain. Germline V gene lookup returns CDR1 MNHEY and CDR2 SVGAGI. The CDR3 length is 14 residues. V lost 2 bases and J lost 4, with 9 bases in between. The CDR3: CASSYGGSGNTIYF. CDR3 nucleotides: TGTGCCAGCAGTTACGGAGGGAGCGGAAACACCATATATTTT.